This T cell receptor (beta chain) was found in a study of blood T cell repertoires in COVID-19. Using immunoSEQ multiplex PCR, the repertoire was profiled, and TCRdb retains in-frame clones only, with some absent. The sample shows about 78,000 clones, around 90% of them seen only once. This CDR3 region has 15 residues. Germline V CDR1 and CDR2: MNHEY, SMNVEV (reference sequence). Deletions cut 5 bases from V and 3 bases from J, with 17 bases between. The TCR comes from a woman of 80 years or more with acute or convalescent COVID-19. Input material: peripheral blood. The chain joins TRBV27 to TRBJ2-7; maybe TRBD1 (6 bases). The CDR3 sequence: CASSTTLTGLYEQYF. In DNA, the CDR3 is TGTGCCAGCAGTACAACCTTAACAGGGCTCTACGAGCAGTACTTC.